This TCR beta chain is drawn from a study of OX40 agonist ivuxolimab in advanced cancers. In the study overall: Ivuxolimab, which patients received intravenously every 2 weeks, was dosed at 0.01 to 10 mg/kg. Patients in dose escalation had liver, melanoma, kidney or head and neck cancers. Eligibility admitted prior anti-PD-1, anti-PD-L1 or anti-CTLA-4 therapy; around 41% had some. Findings and limits, study-wide: At 0.1 to 3.0 mg/kg, CD4+ and CD8+ blood T cells expanded clonally by week 6.

A word on this clone: What it recognizes is unknown.

CDR3 length: 14 amino acids. Germline V gives CDR1 SQVTM, CDR2 ANQGSEA. V lost 3 bases and J lost 1, with 13 bases in between. Sequencing was performed with immunoSEQ multiplex PCR; in TCRdb, only in-frame clones are kept and a portion is missing. The data hold about 70,000 clones, with roughly 81% observed a single time. The sample was CD4+ or CD8+ T cells sorted from blood, taken in a trial of the OX40 agonist ivuxolimab. The origin of this receptor is an adult with an advanced solid tumor such as melanoma, head and neck, liver or kidney cancer. The chain employs TRBV29-1 and TRBJ2-7, with no clear D. The CDR3 DNA sequence: TGCAGCGTTGAGACGCCGGCGGCTTCCTACGAGCAGTACTTC. The encoded protein is CSVETPAASYEQYF.